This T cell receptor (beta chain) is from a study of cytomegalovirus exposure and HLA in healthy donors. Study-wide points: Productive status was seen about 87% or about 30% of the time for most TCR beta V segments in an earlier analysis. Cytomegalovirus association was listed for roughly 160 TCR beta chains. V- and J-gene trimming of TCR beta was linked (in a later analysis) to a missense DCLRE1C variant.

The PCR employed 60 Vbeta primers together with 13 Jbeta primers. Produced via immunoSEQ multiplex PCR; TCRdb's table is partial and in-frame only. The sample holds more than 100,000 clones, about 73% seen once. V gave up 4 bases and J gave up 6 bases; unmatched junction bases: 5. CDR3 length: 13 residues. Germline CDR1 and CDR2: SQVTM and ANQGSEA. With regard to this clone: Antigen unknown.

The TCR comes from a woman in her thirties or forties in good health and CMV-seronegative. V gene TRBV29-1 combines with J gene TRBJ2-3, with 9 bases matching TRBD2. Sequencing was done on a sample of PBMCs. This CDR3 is CSVAKTSGDTQYF. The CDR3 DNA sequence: TGCAGCGTTGCTAAGACTAGCGGTGATACGCAGTATTTT.